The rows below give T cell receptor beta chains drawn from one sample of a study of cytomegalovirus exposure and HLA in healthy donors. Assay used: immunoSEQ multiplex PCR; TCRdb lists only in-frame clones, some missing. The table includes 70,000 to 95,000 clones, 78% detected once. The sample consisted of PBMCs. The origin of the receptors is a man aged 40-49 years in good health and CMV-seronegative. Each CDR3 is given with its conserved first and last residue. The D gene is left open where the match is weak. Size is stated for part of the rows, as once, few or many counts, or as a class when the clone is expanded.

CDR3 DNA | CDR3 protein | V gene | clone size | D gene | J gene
TGTGCCAGCAGCTTAGGGCCTTCTCTGCTCGAGCAGTACTTC | CASSLGPSLLEQYF | TRBV7-2 | . | . | TRBJ2-7
TGTGCCAGCACTCTAGCGGGAAACCAAGAGACCCAGTACTTC | CASTLAGNQETQYF | TRBV6-1 | . | TRBD2 | TRBJ2-5
TGTGCCAGCAGCCTACAGGGGGACTATGGCTACACCTTC | CASSLQGDYGYTF | TRBV5-4 | few | TRBD1 | TRBJ1-2
TGCGCCAGCAGCCTAAGACAGGGGAACACTGAAGCTTTCTTT | CASSLRQGNTEAFF | TRBV5-1 | . | TRBD1 | TRBJ1-1
TGCGCCAGCAGTTCTGGGGGGTCCTACAATGAGCAGTTCTTC | CASSSGGSYNEQFF | TRBV5-1 | once | . | TRBJ2-1
TGTGCCAGCAGCAAGGGACAGGGGCTCTACACCTTC | CASSKGQGLYTF | TRBV5-4 | . | TRBD1 | TRBJ1-2
TGTGCCAGCAGTTTCAAGCGGGAGTCCTACGAGCAGTACTTC | CASSFKRESYEQYF | TRBV27 | . | TRBD2 | TRBJ2-7
TGCGCCAGCAGCGGTATGACAGGCCCTAGCTCCTACAATGAGCAGTTCTTC | CASSGMTGPSSYNEQFF | TRBV5-1 | once | . | TRBJ2-1
TGCGCCAGCAGCGCCATCGGGGGTGGCACAGATACGCAGTATTTT | CASSAIGGGTDTQYF | TRBV5-1 | once | . | TRBJ2-3
TGTGCCAGCTCACCGGGACAGCCTGGGGCCAACGTCCTGACTTTC | CASSPGQPGANVLTF | TRBV18 | . | TRBD1 | TRBJ2-6
TGTGCCAGTAGTATAGATGGGAGCGAACCATACAATGAGCAGTTCTTC | CASSIDGSEPYNEQFF | TRBV19 | few | . | TRBJ2-1
TGTGCCAGCAGCTTAGATGGGGCAGTCCAGGGGCAGTTCTTC | CASSLDGAVQGQFF | TRBV7-9 | . | . | TRBJ2-1
TGTGCCAGCAGCGCCCTAACTATGAACACTGAAGCTTTCTTT | CASSALTMNTEAFF | TRBV11-2 | . | . | TRBJ1-1
TGTGCCAGCAGTTATTCGACTAGTGCGTCATCCAGTGAGCAGTTCTTC | CASSYSTSASSSEQFF | TRBV6-6 | . | . | TRBJ2-1
TGTGCCAGCACTTACGGGACTAGCGACTACGAGCAGTACTTC | CASTYGTSDYEQYF | TRBV9 | . | TRBD2 | TRBJ2-7
TGCAGTGCTTCAGGGGCCAACGTCCTGACTTTC | CSASGANVLTF | TRBV20-1 | once | . | TRBJ2-6
TGTGCCAGCTCAGGGACAGCGTATGAAAAACTGTTTTTT | CASSGTAYEKLFF | TRBV18 | . | TRBD1 | TRBJ1-4
TGTGCCAGCAGTCCCAGGGTCTACGGGAGGGCCCGGTACTTC | CASSPRVYGRARYF | TRBV6-5 | . | TRBD2 | TRBJ2-7
TGTGCTAGCAGCGACTTCCGGACAGGGGGAAATCAGCCCCAGCATTTT | CASSDFRTGGNQPQHF | TRBV2 | . | TRBD1 | TRBJ1-5
TGTGCCAGCAGTTCACCGACAGGGGACTTTGCTTTCTTT | CASSSPTGDFAFF | TRBV28 | . | TRBD1 | TRBJ1-1
TGTGCCAGCACCGTGTGGGGGGCGAACACCGGGGAGCTGTTTTTT | CASTVWGANTGELFF | TRBV7-9 | . | . | TRBJ2-2
TGTGCCAGCAGTTCTATCAATAGCGGGAGCTCCTACGAGCAGTACTTC | CASSSINSGSSYEQYF | TRBV28 | few | TRBD2 | TRBJ2-7
TGTGCCAGCAGCCGGGACAGGCACGGCACAGATACGCAGTATTTT | CASSRDRHGTDTQYF | TRBV7-9 | . | TRBD1 | TRBJ2-3
TGCGCCAGCAGCCAAAAAACAGGGGACAGCACTGAAGCTTTCTTT | CASSQKTGDSTEAFF | TRBV4-1 | . | TRBD1 | TRBJ1-1
TGTGCCTGGGCAGGGCACTCTGGAAACACCATATATTTT | CAWAGHSGNTIYF | TRBV30 | . | . | TRBJ1-3
TGTGCCAGCAGCTTGGGGGGACAGCCTAGTCGTGGCTACACCTTC | CASSLGGQPSRGYTF | TRBV11-2 | . | TRBD1 | TRBJ1-2
TGCGCCAGCAGCCCCTATGTTCGGCAGGGGACTGAAGCTTTCTTT | CASSPYVRQGTEAFF | TRBV5-1 | . | . | TRBJ1-1
TGTGCCAGTAGTCCTACCTCTGGCTCCTACAATGAGCAGTTCTTC | CASSPTSGSYNEQFF | TRBV19 | . | . | TRBJ2-1
TGTGCCAGCAGCTTAGGTCGGGAACAGCCCCAGCATTTT | CASSLGREQPQHF | TRBV7-9 | . | . | TRBJ1-5
TGTGCCAGCAGTCTCAGGGGCCTCGGGAACACTGAAGCTTTCTTT | CASSLRGLGNTEAFF | TRBV2 | . | . | TRBJ1-1
TGTGCCAGCAGCTCCCCGGTTACGCCCTACGAGCAGTACTTC | CASSSPVTPYEQYF | TRBV28 | . | . | TRBJ2-7
TGCGCCAGCAGCTCCGAAGGCGGGGGGCTCCGTGAGACCCAGTACTTC | CASSSEGGGLRETQYF | TRBV5-1 | . | TRBD2 | TRBJ2-5
TGCGCCAGCAGCCAGGAGACCACGGGACTTCTCTCCTACGAGCAGTACTTC | CASSQETTGLLSYEQYF | TRBV4-1 | . | . | TRBJ2-7
TGTGCCAGCAGCTTAGTGCAGGGAAGGACCTACGAGCAGTACTTC | CASSLVQGRTYEQYF | TRBV11-2 | . | . | TRBJ2-7
TGTGCCAGCAGCTTACCCGGGACAGGCGGACTATACTTC | CASSLPGTGGLYF | TRBV7-9 | . | TRBD1 | TRBJ1-2
TGCGCCAGCAGCCAACCAGAAATAGCCAAAAACATTCAGTACTTC | CASSQPEIAKNIQYF | TRBV4-1 | once | . | TRBJ2-4
TGTGCCTGGAGTGTACAGGTTTTAGGGCCCCAGCATTTT | CAWSVQVLGPQHF | TRBV30 | . | . | TRBJ1-5
TGTGCCAGCAGTGAACAGGGACTGAGGGAACTGAACACTGAAGCTTTCTTT | CASSEQGLRELNTEAFF | TRBV25-1 | . | . | TRBJ1-1
TGCAGCGTCTCCGCCCCCGGGTTGGTTCGGAACACCGGGGAGCTGTTTTTT | CSVSAPGLVRNTGELFF | TRBV29-1 | . | . | TRBJ2-2
TGTGCCAGCAGTTACTATGGGCCTGAAGCTTTCTTT | CASSYYGPEAFF | TRBV6-6 | . | . | TRBJ1-1